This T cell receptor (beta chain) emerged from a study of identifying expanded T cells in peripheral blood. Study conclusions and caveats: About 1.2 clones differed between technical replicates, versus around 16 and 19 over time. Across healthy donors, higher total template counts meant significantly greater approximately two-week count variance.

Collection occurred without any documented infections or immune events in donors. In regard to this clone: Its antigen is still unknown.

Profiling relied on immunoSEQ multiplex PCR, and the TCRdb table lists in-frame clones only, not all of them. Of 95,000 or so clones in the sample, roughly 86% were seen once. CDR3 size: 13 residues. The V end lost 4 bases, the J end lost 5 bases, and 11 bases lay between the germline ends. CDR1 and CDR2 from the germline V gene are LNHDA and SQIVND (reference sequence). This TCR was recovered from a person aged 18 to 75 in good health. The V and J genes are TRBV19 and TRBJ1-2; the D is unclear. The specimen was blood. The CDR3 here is CASSTSSGYGYTF. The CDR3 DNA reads TGTGCCAGTAGTACCTCATCCGGGTATGGCTACACCTTC. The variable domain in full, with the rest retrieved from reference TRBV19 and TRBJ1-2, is DGGITQSPKYLFRKEGQNVTLSCEQNLNHDAMYWYRQDPGQGLRLIYYSQIVNDFQKGDIAEGYSVSREKKESFPLTVTSAQKNPTAFYLCASSTSSGYGYTFGSGTRLTVV.